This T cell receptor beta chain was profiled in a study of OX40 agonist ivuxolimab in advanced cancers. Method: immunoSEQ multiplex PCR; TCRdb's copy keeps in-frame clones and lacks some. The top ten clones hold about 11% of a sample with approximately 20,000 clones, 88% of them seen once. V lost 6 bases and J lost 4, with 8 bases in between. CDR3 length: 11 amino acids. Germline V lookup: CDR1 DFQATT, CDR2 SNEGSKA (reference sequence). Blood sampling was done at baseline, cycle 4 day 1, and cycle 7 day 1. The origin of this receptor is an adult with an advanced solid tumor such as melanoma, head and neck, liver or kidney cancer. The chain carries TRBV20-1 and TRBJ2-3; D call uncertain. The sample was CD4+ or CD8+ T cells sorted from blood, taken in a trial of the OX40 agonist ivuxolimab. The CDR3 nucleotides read TGCAGTGCCTATAACGCAGATACGCAGTATTTT. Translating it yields CSAYNADTQYF.